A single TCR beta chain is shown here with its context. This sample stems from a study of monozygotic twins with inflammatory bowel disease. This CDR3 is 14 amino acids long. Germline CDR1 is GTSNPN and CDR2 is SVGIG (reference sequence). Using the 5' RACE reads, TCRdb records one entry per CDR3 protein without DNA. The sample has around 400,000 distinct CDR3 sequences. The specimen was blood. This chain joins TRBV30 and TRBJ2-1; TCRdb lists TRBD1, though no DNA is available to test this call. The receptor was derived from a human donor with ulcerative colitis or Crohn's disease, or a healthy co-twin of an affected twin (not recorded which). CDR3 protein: CAWTTGTGHNEQFF. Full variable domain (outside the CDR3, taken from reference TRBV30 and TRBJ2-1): SQTIHQWPATLVQPVGSPLSLECTVEGTSNPNLYWYRQAAGRGLQLLFYSVGIGQISSEVPQNLSASRPQDRQFILSSKKLLLSDSGFYLCAWTTGTGHNEQFFGPGTRLTVL.